This is a list of T cell receptor beta chains from one sample in a study of siplizumab effects on memory and regulatory T cells. Data came from immunoSEQ multiplex PCR; TCRdb stores just in-frame clones and leaves some out. The sample yields 75,000 to 95,000 clones, 75% to 90% seen once. Source material: CD4+ T cells sorted from blood. These receptor sequences come from a human donor in good health. The conserved cysteine and the conserved F or W are not part of the CDR3 here.

V gene	J gene	CDR3 protein
TRBV15	TRBJ1-1	ATSRTGADTEAF
TRBV7-2	TRBJ2-5	ASSTRAGNLETQY
TRBV10-1	TRBJ2-7	ASSARQGPYEQY
TRBV6-5	TRBJ2-1	ASRVTRGDYNEQF
TRBV7-3	TRBJ1-5	ASSLTGRDRGYQPQH
TRBV5-1	TRBJ2-7	ASSLAGVSSYEQY
TRBV6-5	TRBJ2-1	ASTRSGDEQF
TRBV29-1	TRBJ1-1	SVRDNTEAF
TRBV29-1	TRBJ2-2	SVVGQGAGELF
TRBV11-2	TRBJ2-3	ASSLVPGSVADTQY
TRBV6-5	TRBJ1-2	ASSYSAPGQNYGYT
TRBV5-1	TRBJ2-6	ASSFRTGSSGANVLT